This T cell receptor beta chain was captured by sequencing in a study of early T cells in non-severe SARS-CoV-2 infection listed by TCRdb under 2021. The study in broad terms: Because TCR sequencing was done on bulk RNA from unsorted whole blood, the alpha and beta chains could not be paired.

As encoded in the germline V gene (reference sequence), CDR1 is SGHKS while CDR2 is YYEKEE. V and J are truncated by 5 bases and 2 bases respectively, leaving an intervening sequence of 10 bases. From the cysteine up to the phenylalanine, the CDR3 has a length of 14 residues. The CDR3 DNA has 42 bases and is translated from base 1. The study was a case-control design nested within a healthcare worker cohort in London, UK, with weekly nasopharyngeal swab PCR tests and blood sampling. Healthcare workers were recruited during the week of the UK lockdown, between 23 and 31 March 2020, and followed weekly for up to about 15 weeks. This clonotype was observed a few times. There is no known antigen for this receptor. No base-level quality is on record; no much larger clone is a single base apart. Preparation of the library involved 5' RACE. The instrument given in TCRdb is NextSeq 500. Unique molecular identifiers were attached to individual cDNA molecules in the TCR library protocol so that sequencing error and PCR bias could be corrected. Both TCR alpha and beta chains were sequenced, and tight co-correlation was observed between alpha and beta sequence abundances in each sample. The original pipeline was this. Decombinator V4 was used to annotate the V gene, J gene and CDR3 of the TCR sequences. Expanded TCRs were defined as changing significantly between any two time points under a Poisson model with p below 0.0001. TCR abundances were normalised to the total number of TCRs sequenced in each sample and reported as counts per million. MAIT TCRs were defined by TRAV1-2 paired with TRAJ12, TRAJ20 or TRAJ33, and iNKT TCRs by TRAV10 paired with TRAJ18. A search of VDJdb, accessed on 1 November 2021, was run for TCRs annotated to CMV, EBV and SARS-CoV-2, with TCRs annotated for multiple antigens excluded. TCRdb trimmed the raw reads at Q25, called clones with MiXCR and kept productive beta chains. Every entry covers one CDR3 protein and lists the most common genes and DNA from its rows. The V and J calls shown here were made by TCRdb, not taken from the authors' results. For this sample there are about 100,000 distinct CDR3 sequences; 9.5% to 13% appear just once. The ten largest clones add up to around 2.9% of the sample.

Results and caveats for the whole study, not just this receptor: VDJdb matching was skewed toward anti-spike CD8 responses and likely underestimated virus-specific expansions, missing private and CD4 specificities.

This clonotype was obtained from an adult who was a healthcare worker with PCR-confirmed SARS-CoV-2 infection or an uninfected control (not recorded which). The chain employs TRBV5-5 and TRBJ2-2, with no D gene named confidently. The sample comprised whole blood. CDR3 reads: CASSTVLNTGELFF. The nucleotide sequence is TGTGCCAGCAGTACCGTCCTAAACACCGGGGAGCTGTTTTTT.